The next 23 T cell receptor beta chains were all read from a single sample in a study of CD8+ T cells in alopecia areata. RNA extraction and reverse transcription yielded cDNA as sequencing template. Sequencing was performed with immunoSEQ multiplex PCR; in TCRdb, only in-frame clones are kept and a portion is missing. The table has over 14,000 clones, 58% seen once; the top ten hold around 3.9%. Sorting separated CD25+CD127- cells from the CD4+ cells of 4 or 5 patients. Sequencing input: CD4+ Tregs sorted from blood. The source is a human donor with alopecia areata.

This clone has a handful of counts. CDR3 sequence reads: CASSSPGQSYNEQFF. The CDR3 DNA reads TGTGCCAGCAGTTCACCGGGACAGAGTTACAATGAGCAGTTCTTC. The J gene is TRBJ2-1, the V gene TRBV28, with 7 bases aligning to TRBD1. The V and J ends lost 4 bases and 4 bases, in that order; junction bases with no gene match: 7. Per the germline V gene, CDR1 is MDHEN and CDR2 is SYDVKM. The CDR3 is 15 amino acids.

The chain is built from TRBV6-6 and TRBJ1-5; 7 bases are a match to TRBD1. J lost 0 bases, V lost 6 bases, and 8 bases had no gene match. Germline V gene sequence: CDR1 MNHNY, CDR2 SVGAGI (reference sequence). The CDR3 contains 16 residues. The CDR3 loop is CASRGTDGFSNQPQHF. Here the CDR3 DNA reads TGTGCCAGCAGGGGGACAGACGGATTTAGCAATCAGCCCCAGCATTTT.

The CDR3 DNA follows: TGTGCCAGCCCCCGGGACAGGGATGGGAATGAGCAGTTCTTC. Its translation: CASPRDRDGNEQFF. The gene calls are TRBV6-1 and TRBJ2-1; 9 positions agree with TRBD1. This CDR3 is built from 14 residues. Germline V gives CDR1 MNHNS, CDR2 SASEGT. The V and J ends lost 8 bases and 7 bases, in that order; junction bases with no gene match: 9.

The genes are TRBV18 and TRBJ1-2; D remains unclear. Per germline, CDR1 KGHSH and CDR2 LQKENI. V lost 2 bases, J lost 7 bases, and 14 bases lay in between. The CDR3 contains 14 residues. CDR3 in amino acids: CASSPGQSRPGYTF. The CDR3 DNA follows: TGTGCCAGCTCACCAGGGCAGTCCAGGCCTGGCTACACCTTC.

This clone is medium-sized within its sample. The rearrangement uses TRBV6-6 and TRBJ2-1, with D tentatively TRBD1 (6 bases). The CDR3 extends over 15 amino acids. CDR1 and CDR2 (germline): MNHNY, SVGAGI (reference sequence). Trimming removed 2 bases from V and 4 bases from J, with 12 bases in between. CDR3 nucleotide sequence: TGTGCCAGCAGTTACGCCCGAACAGGGTACAATGAGCAGTTCTTC. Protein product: CASSYARTGYNEQFF.

The CDR3 protein is CASSYSHRTNTEAFF. In nucleotides, the CDR3 is TGTGCCAGCAGTTATTCTCACAGAACGAACACTGAAGCTTTCTTT. The chain carries TRBV6-5 and TRBJ1-1; D gene uncertain. The CDR3 is made up of 15 amino acids. Germline CDR1 MNHEY, CDR2 SVGAGI. The V end was cut by 3 bases, the J end by 1 base, with 12 bases between.

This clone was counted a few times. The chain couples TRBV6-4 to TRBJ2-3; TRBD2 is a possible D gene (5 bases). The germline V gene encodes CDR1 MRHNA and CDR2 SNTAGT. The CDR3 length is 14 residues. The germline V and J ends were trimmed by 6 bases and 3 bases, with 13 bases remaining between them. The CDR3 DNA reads TGTGCCAGCAGCCCCCAGAGAGGGACAGATACGCAGTATTTT. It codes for CASSPQRGTDTQYF.

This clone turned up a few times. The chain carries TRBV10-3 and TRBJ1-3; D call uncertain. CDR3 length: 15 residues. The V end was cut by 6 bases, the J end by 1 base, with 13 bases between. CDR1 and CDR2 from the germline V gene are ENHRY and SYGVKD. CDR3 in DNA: TGTGCCATCAGCAACAGTCCCCTTTCTGGAAACACCATATATTTT. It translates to CAISNSPLSGNTIYF.

The CDR3 sequence: CASSHLGADTQYF. The DNA of the CDR3 is TGTGCCAGCAGCCACCTAGGGGCTGATACGCAGTATTTT. The chain recombines TRBV14 with TRBJ2-3; D perhaps matches TRBD1 (5 bases). This CDR3 spans 13 amino acids. V lost 3 bases and J lost 6, with 10 bases in between. The germline V gene has CDR1 SGHDN and CDR2 FVKESK.

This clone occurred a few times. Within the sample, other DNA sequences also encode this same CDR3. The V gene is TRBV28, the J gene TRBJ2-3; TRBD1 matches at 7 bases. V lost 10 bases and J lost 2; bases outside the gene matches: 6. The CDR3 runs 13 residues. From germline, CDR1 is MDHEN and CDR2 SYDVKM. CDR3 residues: CANRDRNTDTQYF. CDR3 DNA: TGTGCCAACCGGGACAGAAACACAGATACGCAGTATTTT.

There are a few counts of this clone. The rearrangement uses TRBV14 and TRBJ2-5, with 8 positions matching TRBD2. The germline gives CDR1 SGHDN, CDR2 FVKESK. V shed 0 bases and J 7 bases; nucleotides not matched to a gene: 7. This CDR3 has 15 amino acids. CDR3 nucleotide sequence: TGTGCCAGCAGCCAAGATCGGGGACTAGGTGGGACCCAGTACTTC. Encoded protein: CASSQDRGLGGTQYF.

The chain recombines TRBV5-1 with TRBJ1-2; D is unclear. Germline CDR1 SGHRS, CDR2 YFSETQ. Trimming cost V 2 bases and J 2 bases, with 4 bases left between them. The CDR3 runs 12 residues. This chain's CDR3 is CASSFGNYGYTF. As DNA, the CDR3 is TGCGCCAGCAGCTTTGGAAACTATGGCTACACCTTC.

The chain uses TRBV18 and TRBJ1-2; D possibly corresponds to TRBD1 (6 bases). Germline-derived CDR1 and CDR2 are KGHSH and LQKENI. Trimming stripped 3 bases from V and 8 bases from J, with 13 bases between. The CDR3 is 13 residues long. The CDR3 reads CASSPGQTSGYTF. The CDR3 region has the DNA TGTGCCAGCTCACCCGGACAGACCAGCGGCTACACCTTC.

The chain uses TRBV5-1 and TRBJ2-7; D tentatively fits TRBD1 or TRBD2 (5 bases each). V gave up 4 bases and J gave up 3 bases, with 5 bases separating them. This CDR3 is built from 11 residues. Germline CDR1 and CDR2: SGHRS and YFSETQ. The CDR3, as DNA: TGCGCCAGCAGCGGGGGCTACGAGCAGTACTTC. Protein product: CASSGGYEQYF.

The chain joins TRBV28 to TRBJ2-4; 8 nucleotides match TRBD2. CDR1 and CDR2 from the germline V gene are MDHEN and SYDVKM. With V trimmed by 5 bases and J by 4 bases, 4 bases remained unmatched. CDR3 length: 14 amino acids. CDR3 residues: CASSKAGVKNIQYF. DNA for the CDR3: TGTGCCAGCAGTAAAGCGGGAGTAAAAAACATTCAGTACTTC.

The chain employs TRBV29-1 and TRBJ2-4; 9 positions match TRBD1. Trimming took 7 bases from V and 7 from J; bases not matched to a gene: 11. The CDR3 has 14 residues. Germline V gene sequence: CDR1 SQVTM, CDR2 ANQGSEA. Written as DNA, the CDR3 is TGCAGCGCCAAATCCGGGACAGGGATTAACATTCAGTACTTC. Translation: CSAKSGTGINIQYF.

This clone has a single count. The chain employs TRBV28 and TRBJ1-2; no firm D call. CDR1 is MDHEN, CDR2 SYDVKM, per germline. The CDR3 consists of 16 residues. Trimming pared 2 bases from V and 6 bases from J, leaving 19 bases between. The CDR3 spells CASSLTFSAVDNGYTF. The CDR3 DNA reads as TGTGCCAGCAGTTTAACATTTTCGGCAGTTGACAATGGCTACACCTTC.

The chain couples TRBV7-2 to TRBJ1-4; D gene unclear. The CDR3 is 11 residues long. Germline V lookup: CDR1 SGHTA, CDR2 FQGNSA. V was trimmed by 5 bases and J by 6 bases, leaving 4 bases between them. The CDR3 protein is CASSRDEKLFF. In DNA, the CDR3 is TGTGCCAGCAGCCGGGATGAAAAACTGTTTTTT.

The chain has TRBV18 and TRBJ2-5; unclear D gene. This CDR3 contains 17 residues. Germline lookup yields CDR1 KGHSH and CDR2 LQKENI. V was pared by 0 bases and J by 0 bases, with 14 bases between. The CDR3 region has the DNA TGTGCCAGCTCACCACCCTTGCGCGGAGTGTACCAAGAGACCCAGTACTTC. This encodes CASSPPLRGVYQETQYF. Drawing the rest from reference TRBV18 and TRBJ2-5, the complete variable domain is NAGVMQNPRHLVRRRGQEARLRCSPMKGHSHVYWYRQLPEEGLKFMVYLQKENIIDESGMPKERFSAEFPKEGPSILRIQQVVRGDSAAYFCASSPPLRGVYQETQYFGPGTRLLVL.

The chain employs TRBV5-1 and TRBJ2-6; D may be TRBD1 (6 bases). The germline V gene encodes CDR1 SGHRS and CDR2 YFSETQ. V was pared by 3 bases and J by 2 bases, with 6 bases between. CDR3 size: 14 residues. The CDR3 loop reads CASSWGPGANVLTF. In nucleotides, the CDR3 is TGCGCCAGCAGCTGGGGGCCTGGGGCCAACGTCCTGACTTTC.

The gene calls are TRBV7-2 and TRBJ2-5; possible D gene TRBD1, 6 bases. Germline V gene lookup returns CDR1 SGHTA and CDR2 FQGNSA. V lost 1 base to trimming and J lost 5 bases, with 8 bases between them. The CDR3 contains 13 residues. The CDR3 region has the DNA TGTGCCAGCAGCTTAGGTCAGGGGGAGACCCAGTACTTC. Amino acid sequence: CASSLGQGETQYF.

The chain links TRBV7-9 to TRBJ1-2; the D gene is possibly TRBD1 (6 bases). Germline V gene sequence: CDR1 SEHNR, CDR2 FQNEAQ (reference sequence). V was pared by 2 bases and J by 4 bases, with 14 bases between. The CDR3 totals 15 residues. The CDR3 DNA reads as TGTGCCAGCAGCTTATTCCCGGGACACATCTATGGCTACACCTTC. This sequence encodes CASSLFPGHIYGYTF.

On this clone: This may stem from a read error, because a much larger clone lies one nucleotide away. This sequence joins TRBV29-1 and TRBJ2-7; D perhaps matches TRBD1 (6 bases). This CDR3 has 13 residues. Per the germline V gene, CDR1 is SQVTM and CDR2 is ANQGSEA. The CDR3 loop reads CSARTVNSYEQHF. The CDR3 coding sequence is TGCAGCGCCCGGACAGTGAACTCCTACGAGCAGCACTTC.